The 11 T cell receptor beta chains listed next were all sequenced from one sample in a study of blood T cell repertoires in COVID-19. Only in-frame clones appear in the TCRdb table, and some are missing; sequencing was by immunoSEQ multiplex PCR. The sample carries a few hundred thousand clones, 65% to 85% recorded once. The specimen sequenced was PBMCs or T cells enriched from blood (not recorded which). The receptors stem from a middle-aged woman with acute COVID-19.

This chain links TRBV11-2 with TRBJ2-5; D might be TRBD2 (7 bases). With 5 bases removed from V and 5 bases from J, the gap between germline ends came to 21 bases. The germline V gene has CDR1 SGHAT and CDR2 FQNNGV. This CDR3 contains 16 residues. CDR3 nucleotide sequence: TGTGCCAGCAGCCCCACGACTTTAGGGGGGGAGGAGACCCAGTACTTC. This translates into CASSPTTLGGEETQYF.

The chain recombines TRBV5-4 with TRBJ1-1; TRBD1 matches at 10 bases. This CDR3 spans 17 amino acids. CDR1 SGHNT and CDR2 YYREEE come from the germline V gene (reference sequence). With 3 bases clipped from V and 3 bases from J, the junction kept 11 bases outside the gene matches. Here the CDR3 DNA reads TGTGCCAGCAGCTCCTTAATATCCGACAGGGGGCACACTGAAGCTTTCTTT. This sequence encodes CASSSLISDRGHTEAFF.

This chain uses TRBV30 with TRBJ2-1, with D perhaps TRBD1 (6 bases). This CDR3 comprises 14 residues. V lost 6 bases and J 0 bases, leaving 12 bases between the germline ends. Per germline, CDR1 GTSNPN and CDR2 SVGIG (reference sequence). In nucleotides, the CDR3 is TGTGCCTGCACGGGACATAGCTCCTACAATGAGCAGTTCTTC. Protein sequence: CACTGHSSYNEQFF.

The sample holds one count of this clone. The chain is built from TRBV14 and TRBJ1-1; weak D call: TRBD1 (6 bases). CDR1 and CDR2 (germline): SGHDN, FVKESK. This CDR3 is 15 amino acids long. The V end was cut by 4 bases, the J end by 6 bases, with 18 bases between. The CDR3 is CASSRLGQLGAEAFF. CDR3 bases: TGTGCCAGCAGCCGCTTGGGACAACTTGGCGCTGAAGCTTTCTTT.

The chain carries TRBV5-1 and TRBJ1-4; no reliable D call. This CDR3 has 14 residues. V lost 0 bases and J 6 bases, leaving 9 bases between the germline ends. Germline V lookup: CDR1 SGHRS, CDR2 YFSETQ. CDR3 in DNA: TGCGCCAGCAGCTTGGTGTCGCCGGATGAAAAACTGTTTTTT. This codes for CASSLVSPDEKLFF.

The V call is TRBV5-1, the J call TRBJ2-4; D is perhaps TRBD1 (6 bases). Deletions cut 0 bases from V and 8 bases from J, with 12 bases between. CDR1 is SGHRS and CDR2 is YFSETQ in the germline V gene. The CDR3 runs 14 residues. The CDR3 loop is CASSLAGASDIQYF. As DNA, the CDR3 is TGCGCCAGCAGCTTGGCAGGGGCTTCTGACATTCAGTACTTC.

The V gene is TRBV25-1, the J gene TRBJ1-1, with D possibly TRBD1 on 5 matching bases. The CDR3 totals 15 residues. Between the trimmed V and J ends, which lost 2 bases and 4 bases, there was a span of 14 bases. Germline CDR1 reads MGHDK; CDR2 reads SYGVNS. The CDR3 loop is CASSEVGGGSTEAFF. DNA of the CDR3: TGTGCCAGCAGTGAAGTAGGTGGGGGGAGCACTGAAGCTTTCTTT.

CDR3 sequence: CASSVGQTSSGNTIYF. Written as DNA, the CDR3 is TGTGCCAGCAGCGTAGGACAGACGAGCTCTGGAAACACCATATATTTT. The J gene is TRBJ1-3, the V gene TRBV9; a weak D match, TRBD1 (5 bases). Germline values: CDR1 SGDLS, CDR2 YYNGEE. Trimming left V 0 bases short and J 0 bases short, with 10 bases between. This CDR3 has 16 residues.

The chain carries TRBV5-6 and TRBJ2-3; TRBD2 aligns across 7 bases. Unmatched junction bases numbered 10, after V lost 5 bases and J lost 1 base. CDR1 and CDR2 from the germline V gene are SGHDT and YYEEEE. CDR3 length: 16 amino acids. The CDR3 DNA reads TGTGCCAGCAGTTGGGACTGGACTAGGGGCACAGATACGCAGTATTTT. As protein: CASSWDWTRGTDTQYF.

The chain uses TRBV9 and TRBJ1-2, with 9 bases fitting TRBD1. V trimming: 4 bases; J trimming: 7 bases; junction bases outside the gene matches: 8. The CDR3 runs 14 residues. Germline V lookup: CDR1 SGDLS, CDR2 YYNGEE. Here the CDR3 reads CASSPTGGASGYTF. The CDR3 DNA follows: TGTGCCAGCAGCCCCACAGGGGGCGCGAGTGGCTACACCTTC.

The CDR3 DNA reads TGTGCCACCAGTGAAGATGGACAAGTCTATGGCTACACCTTC. Residues: CATSEDGQVYGYTF. This chain uses TRBV24-1 with TRBJ1-2; TRBD1 might be the D (5 bases). Trimming left V 4 bases short and J 4 bases short, with 12 bases between. This CDR3 is 14 amino acids long. Germline assignment: CDR1 KGHDR and CDR2 SFDVKD.